The source of this TCR beta chain is a study of siplizumab effects on memory and regulatory T cells. Study findings and constraints: The suppressive capacity of proliferating Tregs from siplizumab cultures remained unconfirmed. Mapping to unstimulated subsets was achieved for only a minor fraction of alloreactive clones. The apparent diversity of naive T cells exceeded that of memory cells, and naive T cells seemed to make a major contribution to the alloresponse.

Assays were performed on 95,000 to 100,000 TCR templates per sample. Measured with immunoSEQ multiplex PCR; TCRdb has only the in-frame clones, and not every one. The sample records more than 60,000 clones, roughly 93% being singletons. V was trimmed by 2 bases and J by 1 base, leaving 10 bases between them. Per the germline V gene, CDR1 is SGHTA and CDR2 is FQGTGA. The CDR3 runs to 15 residues. In regard to this clone: Its specificity is unknown.

The chain has TRBV7-3 and TRBJ2-3, with a possible D match to TRBD1 (6 bases). The source of this sequence is a human donor in good health. Material: CD8+ T cells sorted from blood. CDR3 nucleotide sequence: TGTGCCAGCAGCTTAGGGGCAGGGGGCACAGATACGCAGTATTTT. Its translation is CASSLGAGGTDTQYF.